A selection of T cell receptor beta chains follows, all from one sample in a study of blood T cell repertoires in COVID-19. Sequenced by immunoSEQ multiplex PCR; TCRdb stores in-frame clones only, minus some. The sample lists 75,000 to 95,000 clones; approximately 78% were seen once. The sample taken for sequencing was peripheral blood. These receptor sequences come from a man in his 60s with COVID-19, enrolled during active disease. Both conserved end residues are part of each CDR3. D genes are given only for firm matches. Only some rows state a clone size, as once, few, many or a class for expanded clones.

NA NA TRBJ1-2 TRBV5-4 TGTGCCAGCAGCCCGCAGACAGAACATGGCTACACCTTC CASSPQTEHGYTF
TRBD2 once TRBJ2-1 TRBV5-4 TGTGCCAGCAGCCCCACCGGGGGACTAGCGGGGGGCCTCTCCTACAATGAGCAGTTCTTC CASSPTGGLAGGLSYNEQFF
TRBD1 NA TRBJ2-7 TRBV5-1 TGCGCCAGCAGCGCCGGGACAGGGGTTTACGAGCAGTACTTC CASSAGTGVYEQYF
NA NA TRBJ2-2 TRBV4-1 TGCGCCAGCAGCCAATTGACGGAGACCGGGGAGCTGTTTTTT CASSQLTETGELFF
NA NA TRBJ2-7 TRBV6-5 TGTGCCAGCAGAACGTTGACAGGAACTTACGAGCAGTACTTC CASRTLTGTYEQYF
TRBD2 NA TRBJ2-1 TRBV27 TGTGCCAGCAGTTCAACTAGCGGGAGGTCCTATGAGCAGTTCTTC CASSSTSGRSYEQFF
NA NA TRBJ2-5 TRBV21-1 TGTGCCAGCAGCAAAGGATGTGTCAGGGGGCAAGAGACCCAGTACTTC CASSKGCVRGQETQYF
TRBD2 NA TRBJ2-3 TRBV5-1 TGCGCCAGCAGCTTGGGGAGCGGGGGCTCCACAGATACGCAGTATTTT CASSLGSGGSTDTQYF
TRBD1 NA TRBJ2-7 TRBV3-1/TRBV3-2 TGTGCCAGCAGCCAAGTGAGGACAGGGATCTACGAGCAGTACTTC CASSQVRTGIYEQYF
NA NA TRBJ2-3 TRBV7-2 TGTGCCAGCAGCATTTTTAGTCCCACAGATACGCAGTATTTT CASSIFSPTDTQYF
NA few TRBJ2-3 TRBV2 TGTGCCAGCAGGCGGGCTCAGCTTATTAGCACAGATACGCAGTATTTT CASRRAQLISTDTQYF
NA NA TRBJ1-2 TRBV6-5 TGTGCCAGCAGTACTACTCCCGGGGGAAACTATGGCTACACCTTC CASSTTPGGNYGYTF
NA few TRBJ2-1 TRBV27 TGTGCCAGCAGTGTCGGGGGGCCAACACGAGGCCATGAGCAGTTCTTC CASSVGGPTRGHEQFF
NA NA TRBJ1-2 TRBV5-1 TGCGCCAGCAGCTTGGTTCAGGGAAGCTTACCTTATGGCTACACCTTC CASSLVQGSLPYGYTF
TRBD2 few TRBJ2-1 TRBV7-9 TGTGCCAGCAGCATCGGACTAGCGGGAGTATATGAGCAGTTCTTC CASSIGLAGVYEQFF
NA few TRBJ2-1 TRBV12-3/TRBV12-4 TGTGCCAGCAGTTTTTGGGCTTACAATGAGCAGTTCTTC CASSFWAYNEQFF
NA once TRBJ2-5 TRBV4-2 TGTGCCAGCAGCCATCCGGGACAAGAGACCCAGTACTTC CASSHPGQETQYF
TRBD1 NA TRBJ1-2 TRBV6-2/TRBV6-3 TGTGCCAGCAGTTTAGCCCAGGGGGCGCGAGGCTACACCTTC CASSLAQGARGYTF
NA NA TRBJ2-3 TRBV7-9 TGTGCCAGCAGCTCCACAGGGGGGGACACAGATACGCAGTATTTT CASSSTGGDTDTQYF
NA NA TRBJ2-1 TRBV3-1/TRBV3-2 TGTGCCAGCAGCTCCCGGAATGAGCAGTTCTTC CASSSRNEQFF
NA NA TRBJ2-5 TRBV7-2 TGTGCCAGCAGCTTAGGTCAGGGTTTCCAAGAGACCCAGTACTTC CASSLGQGFQETQYF
TRBD2 NA TRBJ2-1 TRBV7-7 TGTGCTAGCAGCCCGAGCGGGAAGGCGTACAATGAGCAGTTCTTC CASSPSGKAYNEQFF
TRBD2 NA TRBJ2-5 TRBV3-1/TRBV3-2 TGTGCCAGCAGCCTAGCGGGGCTGGGAGAGACCCAGTACTTC CASSLAGLGETQYF
NA NA TRBJ2-5 TRBV15 TGTGCCACCAGCAGTCCAGCGGAGGAGACCCAGTACTTC CATSSPAEETQYF
NA NA TRBJ2-6 TRBV10-3 TGTGCCAGCCGGACGGGGGGCCCTGGGGCCAACGTCCTGACTTTC CASRTGGPGANVLTF
NA NA TRBJ1-3 TRBV9 TGTGCCAGCAGCGTTTGGGACAACTCTGGAAACACCATATATTTT CASSVWDNSGNTIYF
NA NA TRBJ2-3 TRBV7-2 TGTGCCAGCAGCCCGCGGACAGTCCCAGACACAGATACGCAGTATTTT CASSPRTVPDTDTQYF
NA NA TRBJ2-1 TRBV7-3 TGTGCCAGCAGCTCTTTTGGCGGGGACTACAATGAGCAGTTCTTC CASSSFGGDYNEQFF
NA few TRBJ1-5 TRBV30 TGTGCCTGGTCCACCTCAGATAGCAATCAGCCCCAGCATTTT CAWSTSDSNQPQHF
TRBD1 NA TRBJ2-5 TRBV5-1 TGCGCCAGCAGCTTTGGACAGGGAGGTGGGGTTGCTGAGACCCAGTACTTC CASSFGQGGGVAETQYF
NA NA TRBJ1-2 TRBV24-1 TGTGCCACCAGGCGGGGCGGTTCTAACTATGGCTACACCTTC CATRRGGSNYGYTF
TRBD1 NA TRBJ1-1 TRBV25-1 TGTGCCAGCAGTGGCCGGGACAGCTTACAAACTGAAGCTTTCTTT CASSGRDSLQTEAFF
TRBD2 NA TRBJ2-3 TRBV3-1/TRBV3-2 TGTGCCAGCAGCCAAGCAGCGGGAGGGCCCGATACGCAGTATTTT CASSQAAGGPDTQYF
NA once TRBJ2-3 TRBV3-1/TRBV3-2 TGTGCCAGCAGCCAAGCCGCGGGCACAGATACGCAGTATTTT CASSQAAGTDTQYF
TRBD1 NA TRBJ1-2 TRBV19 TGTGCCAGTAGTATAAGGGTTGGAGACAGGGGTAGGTCTGGCTACACCTTC CASSIRVGDRGRSGYTF
NA NA TRBJ2-7 TRBV5-6 TGTGCCAGCAGCTTGGGGAGGGATATCTTGATGTACGAGCAGTACTTC CASSLGRDILMYEQYF
NA NA TRBJ2-5 TRBV5-4 TGTGCCAGCAGCTGGGACACCCAAGAGACCCAGTACTTC CASSWDTQETQYF
TRBD1 NA TRBJ1-1 TRBV5-1 TGCGCCAGCAGCCAGGGGGCGGGGGACACTGAAGCTTTCTTT CASSQGAGDTEAFF
NA NA TRBJ2-5 TRBV5-1 TGCGCCAGCAGCTTGGTCGGCGGAGAGACCCAGTACTTC CASSLVGGETQYF